Sequencing of this T cell receptor (beta chain) was carried out in a study of molecular identifiers for immune sequencing clone quantification. On the study more broadly: RNA from approximately 20,000 or 98,000 naive CD8 cells was split five ways in replicates, with four sequenced. Notes on the study in general: Clones that exceeded 20 RNA copies held over 98% of effector molecules, yet under 1% in naive cells.

This clonotype was observed at least ten times. Its specificity is not known. Each library that profiled naive CD8 cells came from roughly 18,000 to 920,000 sorted cells with 10%, 30% or 50% RNA. Bulk TCR libraries used previously described methods and listed TCR primers. From the PCR reads, TCRdb called clonotypes with MiXCR, one entry per CDR3 protein. The profile shows about 640,000 distinct CDR3 sequences, nearly 20% of them singletons. Sequences were obtained from naive CD8+ T cells from blood, with Jurkat cell RNA spiked in. Subset indicated: FACS-sorted CD8+CD4-CCR7+CD45RA+ naive T cells. The sequence derives from a human donor in good health. Some libraries in this study had Jurkat cell RNA spiked in.

Here the CDR3 DNA reads TGTGCCAGCAGCTTATTTGCTCCCGATACGCAGTATTTT. It yields the protein CASSLFAPDTQYF. This chain uses TRBV7-3 with TRBJ2-3; D gene uncertain. This CDR3 has 13 residues. Germline assignment: CDR1 SGHTA and CDR2 FQGTGA. Trimming stripped 2 bases from V and 6 bases from J, with 9 bases between.